The present T cell receptor (beta chain) was sequenced within a study of cytomegalovirus exposure and HLA in healthy donors (dated by TCRdb to 2016 to 2017). With regard to the full study: In an earlier analysis of 587 of the donors, 250 to 300 Gb of sequence data and about 110 million unique TCR beta sequences from about 179 million T cells were reported. Donor age, sex, ethnicity and CMV serostatus were collected together with the repertoire data. A later analysis re-examined previously published TCR beta repertoires from roughly 720 donors and added high-resolution HLA genotyping to investigate patterns of TCR occurrence. An earlier analysis of nearly 600 of the donors applied high-throughput TCR beta sequencing to assess whether each TCR beta V gene segment acted as functional or pseudogenic. Typing coverage varied by locus: roughly 620-640 donors for A, B, C, DRB1 and DQB1; roughly 510 for DQA1; approximately 610 for DPA1; roughly 450 for DPB1. Class I and class II HLA loci were covered by the typing at four-digit resolution. Rather than drawing on any new phenotypic data, the later analysis identified candidate immune exposures from TCR beta sequences and the way those sequences occurred across donors. An early release covering over 500 HLA-typed donors comprised roughly 300 gigabases of sequencing data and 85 million or so unique TCR sequences. Because of strong linkage in the cohort, roughly five DR-DQ haplotypes were treated as single units for association and clustering. Every discovery cohort repertoire had been produced on one sequencing platform. Among 398 genotyped donors of the cohort, an average of about 240,000 unique TCR beta nucleotide sequences were sequenced per donor, 15% to 20% of them non-productive. Using immunosequencing, the study profiled T cell repertoires from 666 subjects and related those repertoires to cytomegalovirus serostatus. Of the 300 to 500 genotyped donors, 75% to 85% were placed in the genetic ancestry cluster associated with self-reported Caucasian donors. The aim of the study was to test whether cataloging public T cell receptors could identify signatures of past pathogen exposure. A later genetic analysis used genome-wide SNP genotypes for about three fifths of the 666 donors, treating that subset as a discovery cohort. A separate validation cohort of approximately 130 different subjects was used in addition to the 666-subject first cohort. High-throughput TCR immunosequencing, statistical association of individual TCRs with disease status, and machine learning were combined to predict cytomegalovirus infection status. The full study reports these points: Linkage disequilibrium might explain the correlated functional status among segregating V segments, but an unknown experimental factor could not be ruled out. A cluster of highly shared sequence variants was judged likely to be a technical artifact of the sequencing pipeline. When HLA alleles, especially DR and DQ, strongly co-occurred, attributing TCR associations to individual alleles was difficult. A further reported finding was that TCR beta sequences accurately predicted the HLA-A and HLA-B alleles for most subjects in the first cohort. In a later analysis, HLA-associated TCR beta chains were found to be more clonally expanded and to have lower generation probabilities than equally common non-associated chains. Compared with the approximately 670-donor mean, donors in an Asian-associated ancestry cluster had fewer N-insertions in productive TCRs, according to a later genetic analysis. An association between a missense DCLRE1C variant and V-gene and J-gene trimming of TCR beta chains was found in a later genetic analysis and replicated in an independent cohort. The classifier was reported to diagnose cytomegalovirus status with high specificity and sensitivity in both the original and validation cohorts. In vitro tests confirmed that a few of the cytomegalovirus-associated TCR beta chains recognize cytomegalovirus antigens. Because some donors lacked HLA typing at each locus, the association tests relied only on the typed subset. Most TCR sequences were seen in very few donors, while some public TCRs were found in many individuals. In a later analysis, the rate of TCR association differed among HLA loci, with DRB1 alleles having the most associated TCRs and HLA-C alleles having the fewest. Because the 87-base-pair reads could not distinguish some IMGT-functional V segments, including TRBV6-2 and TRBV6-3, those segments were excluded. Immune exposure information for the cohort was limited to CMV serostatus. In an earlier analysis of about 540 of the donors, most TCR beta V segments were observed in productive rearrangements about 90% or about 30% of the time, broadly matching IMGT annotations. A later analysis associated around 16,000 TCR beta sequences with specific HLA alleles at a false discovery rate of 0.05. In this cohort, only TCR beta chains were sequenced, and detectable features were limited by the absence of alpha or paired-chain data. In the study, approximately 150 TCR beta chains were listed as associated with cytomegalovirus. It was suggested by the authors that the approach could potentially be generalized to other disease states and immunological phenotypes. According to a later analysis, most CMV-associated TCR beta chains appeared to be HLA-restricted, and the HLA associations seemed to be driven largely by CMV exposure. In a later analysis, several top co-occurrence clusters were reported to appear linked to parvovirus B19, influenza, CMV and Epstein-Barr virus. Roughly 17 rarely observed V segments, including chromosome 9 orphons, were excluded from the earlier analysis of some 590 of the donors because counts were too low. The presence/absence analyses assumed that sequencing depth was roughly uniform across donors, and that assumption may not be true.

The cohort consisted of 650 to 700 healthy bone marrow donors. At the time of sampling, all cohort members were nominally healthy, though unrecorded immune exposures were likely present. The donor was CMV seropositive and was included in the group of approximately 310 seropositive cohort members. Every donor gave a peripheral blood sample, and the peripheral blood mononuclear cells from that sample were used for TCR beta sequencing. Genomic DNA extraction from the blood cell samples was performed with the Qiagen DNeasy Blood Extraction Kit. In the germline V gene, CDR1 corresponds to SGHTS and CDR2 to YDEGEE. The CDR3, from cysteine to phenylalanine, totals 15 residues. The entry retains the CDR3 DNA only, 45 bases that are in frame from base 1. V lost 6 bases and J lost 4 bases, and the count of bases not matched to a germline gene is 9. This clone was counted between two and nine times. It lacks a known antigen. No base quality values were provided; no much bigger clone lies one nucleotide off.

The method behind the library was the immunoSEQ multiplex PCR assay. For the multiplex PCR, a mixture combining 60 forward primers for TCR Vbeta segments and 13 reverse primers for TCR Jbeta segments was used. A multiplex PCR assay on genomic DNA amplified the CDR3 region of rearranged TCR beta genes. On the Illumina HiSeq System, the amplified TCR beta libraries were sequenced as 87-base-pair reads. The original pipeline was this. A later analysis counted about 80 million unique TCR beta chains across the 666 repertoires, and roughly 10 million of these chains were shared by at least two donors. A nearest-neighbor algorithm error-corrected the raw reads and collapsed the reads into unique sequences, merging closely related sequences to remove PCR and sequencing errors. CDR3 sequences were aligned to IMGT reference sequences to assign V, D and J gene segments. For a sequence to be retained, at least a six-nucleotide match to both a V gene segment and a J gene segment was required. Rearrangements were classified as productive when the CDR3 lacked stop codons and remained in frame with V and J, and all other rearrangements were classified as non-productive. Following IMGT convention, CDR3 was defined as the stretch from the second conserved V-encoded cysteine up to the conserved J-encoded phenylalanine. The earlier analysis of roughly 590 of the donors excluded sequences that lacked an unambiguous match to a single V gene segment. In an earlier analysis of a few hundred of the donors, V segments were called functional above 56.7% productive rearrangements and were called segregating when the between-donor standard deviation exceeded 5%. A statistical classification framework was built to diagnose cytomegalovirus status from the catalog of TCR beta chain sequences. In a later analysis, TCR nucleotide sequences were compared against IMGT/GENE-DB human TR gene sequences so that V and J genes could be assigned. Using the TCRdist pipeline, a later analysis assigned CDR3 sequences along with most-parsimonious VDJ recombination scenarios. A later analysis defined each TCR beta chain by its CDR3 amino acid sequence plus V-gene family, and excluded reads lacking a unique V-gene family. A later analysis removed 592 highly shared, low-generation-probability nucleotide sequences to deal with suspected cross-contamination and a sequencing artifact. In a later analysis, a clonal expansion index was calculated for each public chain from normalized within-repertoire ranks of inferred template counts. A later analysis computed generation probabilities with a VDJ recombination model fitted to out-of-frame rearrangements, and checked the results against IGoR. In a later analysis, hypergeometric tests were used to score TCR-TCR, TCR-HLA and TCR-CMV co-occurrence, with a repertoire-size bias correction applied to TCR pairs. To estimate false discovery rates, a later analysis permuted the HLA or CMV assignments 20 times. In a later analysis, co-occurring TCRs were grouped with DBSCAN, and TCRdist sequence similarity was added when clustering was performed within HLA-allele-positive subsets. Repertoires with fewer than 30,000 or more than 120,000 public chains, plus five repertoires with anomalous nucleotide sharing, were excluded from co-occurrence clustering. TCRdb carries this immuneACCESS record with in-frame sequences only. Its versions omit some clonotypes, under half of them owing to an unresolved V gene in the studies checked, with the rest unexplained. The V and J calls and clone size are taken from that table; D and trimming were inferred from the DNA. The sample has hundreds of thousands of clones on record, over 70% of them singletons. The ten largest account for around 2.9% of the sample.

The chain uses TRBV5-8 and TRBJ2-2; TRBD1 aligns with 7 central bases. Material for sequencing was PBMCs. This sequence originates from a woman in her fifties or sixties in good health and CMV-seropositive. CDR3 region: CASTNPGQITGELFF. The DNA sequence is TGTGCCAGCACCAACCCGGGACAGATCACCGGGGAGCTGTTTTTT. When the CDR3 is completed using the reference TRBV5-8 and TRBJ2-2 genes on either side, the full variable domain is EAGVTQSPTHLIKTRGQQATLRCSPISGHTSVYWYQQALGLGLQFLLWYDEGEERNRGNFPPRFSGRQFPNYSSELNVNALELEDSALYLCASTNPGQITGELFFGEGSRLTVL.